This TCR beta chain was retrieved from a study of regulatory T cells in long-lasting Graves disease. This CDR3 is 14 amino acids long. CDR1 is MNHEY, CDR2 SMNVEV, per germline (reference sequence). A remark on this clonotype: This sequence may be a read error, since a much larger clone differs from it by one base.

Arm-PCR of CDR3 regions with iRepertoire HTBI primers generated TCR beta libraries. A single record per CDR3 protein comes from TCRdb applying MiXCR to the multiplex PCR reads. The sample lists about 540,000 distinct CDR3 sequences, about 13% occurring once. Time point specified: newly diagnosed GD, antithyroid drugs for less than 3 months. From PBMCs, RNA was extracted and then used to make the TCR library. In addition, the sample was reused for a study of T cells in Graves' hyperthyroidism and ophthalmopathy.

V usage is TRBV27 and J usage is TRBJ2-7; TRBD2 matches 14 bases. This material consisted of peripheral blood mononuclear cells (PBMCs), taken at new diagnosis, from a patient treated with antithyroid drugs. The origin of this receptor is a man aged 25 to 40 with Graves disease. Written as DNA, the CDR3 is TGTGCCAGCGGCCGACTAGCGGGAGGGTACGAGCATTACTTC. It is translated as CASGRLAGGYEHYF.